This T cell receptor (beta chain) was obtained from a study of CD8 T cells in ankylosing spondylitis. A single record per CDR3 protein comes from TCRdb applying MiXCR to the 5' RACE reads. The profile covers under 200,000 distinct CDR3 sequences, with 9.5% to 10% appearing a single time and roughly 16% taken by the ten largest. Points from the study as a whole: Clones that were linked to disease were CD8+ and were relatively rare in peripheral blood. In synovial fluid and blood from reactive arthritis, some motif variants were previously reported.

Regarding this clonotype: Its antigen is not identified.

The CDR3 length is 11 residues. The germline V gene encodes CDR1 GTSNPN and CDR2 SVGIG (reference sequence). V lost 1 base to trimming and J lost 6 bases, with 4 bases between them. Material for sequencing was blood, either unsorted or a sorted T cell fraction (not recorded which). The source is a female donor with ankylosing spondylitis or in good health (not recorded which). J is TRBJ2-1 and V is TRBV30; D is uncertain. The CDR3 region is CAWSAGNEQFF. The CDR3 DNA reads TGTGCCTGGAGTGCGGGCAATGAGCAGTTCTTC.